A single sample is the source of the 15 T cell receptor beta chains below, sequenced in a study of blood T cell repertoires in COVID-19. The table came from immunoSEQ multiplex PCR; TCRdb's copy has only in-frame clones and leaves some out. The table includes about 120,000 clones, 75% to 85% detected once. Sequenced sample: peripheral blood. The origin of the receptors is a woman aged 45-65 years with acute or convalescent COVID-19.

The rearrangement links TRBV5-1 to TRBJ1-1; 9 nucleotides agree with TRBD1. CDR1 is SGHRS and CDR2 is YFSETQ in the germline V gene. The V segment lost 5 bases and the J segment 1 base; nucleotides outside the gene matches: 9. The CDR3 extends over 16 amino acids. CDR3 region: CASRQSSTGGNTEAFF. The DNA of the CDR3 is TGCGCCAGCAGGCAGTCCTCGACAGGGGGGAACACTGAAGCTTTCTTT.

J is TRBJ2-7 and V is TRBV4-1; D not resolved. Germline assignment: CDR1 MGHRA and CDR2 YSYEKL. V dropped 1 base and J dropped 6 bases, with 10 bases sitting between them. The CDR3 has 13 residues. The CDR3 DNA reads TGCGCCAGCAGCCAAGTAGTCGGGTTCGAGCAGTACTTC. Translated, it gives CASSQVVGFEQYF.

The chain recombines TRBV3-1 (or the pseudogene TRBV3-2) with TRBJ1-2, with D perhaps matching TRBD1 (5 bases). CDR3 length equals 15 residues. V was shortened by 1 base and J by 8 bases, with 17 bases between the two germline ends. Germline-derived CDR1 and CDR2 are LGHDT and YNNKEL (reference sequence). Here the CDR3 reads CASSQVPGVAEGYTF. The DNA for the CDR3 is TGTGCCAGCAGCCAAGTTCCGGGGGTGGCGGAGGGCTACACCTTC.

This sequence joins TRBV5-1 and TRBJ2-7, with 8 bases that match TRBD1. Germline trimming cut 3 bases from V and 5 bases from J; bases unmatched to any gene: 13. Germline lookup yields CDR1 SGHRS and CDR2 YFSETQ. The CDR3 is 16 amino acids. CDR3 bases: TGCGCCAGCAGCTCTGCTGTAGCAGGGGGCTTCGACGAGCAGTACTTC. Its translation: CASSSAVAGGFDEQYF.

The chain combines TRBV6-5 with TRBJ2-2; D is ambiguous. V lost 5 bases and J 2 bases, leaving 6 bases between the germline ends. This CDR3 has 13 amino acids. CDR1 and CDR2 (germline): MNHEY, SVGAGI. CDR3 amino acids: CASSMANTGELFF. In DNA form, the CDR3 reads TGTGCCAGCAGTATGGCAAACACCGGGGAGCTGTTTTTT.

The V call is TRBV7-9, the J call TRBJ2-5; D perhaps matches TRBD2 (6 bases). Trimming cost V 6 bases and J 3 bases, with 14 bases left between them. This CDR3 has 14 amino acids. In germline, CDR1 is SEHNR, CDR2 FQNEAQ (reference sequence). The CDR3 spells CASRIDGGEETQYF. The CDR3 nucleotides read TGTGCCAGCAGGATCGACGGGGGAGAAGAGACCCAGTACTTC.

The gene calls are TRBV10-2 and TRBJ2-1, with 13 bases lining up with TRBD2. Germline-derived CDR1 and CDR2 are WSHSY and SAAADI. CDR3 length equals 15 residues. Trimming took 3 bases from V and 6 from J; bases not matched to a gene: 2. CDR3 nucleotide sequence: TGCGCCAGCAGTGACGGGACTAGCGGGGCCAATGAGCAGTTCTTC. Protein sequence: CASSDGTSGANEQFF.

This chain links TRBV7-2 with TRBJ2-7; tentative D call: TRBD1 (7 bases). There are 14 residues in the CDR3. CDR1 and CDR2 from the germline V gene are SGHTA and FQGNSA. The V end lost 1 base, the J end lost 7 bases, and 14 bases lay between the germline ends. The CDR3 protein is CASSLGRGQGEQYF. CDR3 coding DNA: TGTGCCAGCAGCTTAGGGAGGGGGCAAGGGGAGCAGTACTTC.

This clone showed up just once. The chain recombines TRBV28 with TRBJ1-5; weak D call: TRBD1 (6 bases). Trimming left V 6 bases short and J 4 bases short, with 16 bases between. CDR1 and CDR2 from the germline V gene are MDHEN and SYDVKM. This CDR3 comprises 15 residues. Here the CDR3 reads CASSETGGGNQPQHF. For the CDR3, the DNA is TGTGCCAGCAGCGAGACGGGAGGGGGGAATCAGCCCCAGCATTTT.

V gene TRBV3-1 (or the pseudogene TRBV3-2) combines with J gene TRBJ1-1, with unresolved D. This CDR3 comprises 14 residues. The V and J ends lost 2 bases and 2 bases respectively, with 9 bases between them. Germline CDR1 and CDR2: LGHDT and YNNKEL (reference sequence). For the CDR3, the DNA is TGTGCCAGCAGCCAACAGGCGTTTAACACTGAAGCTTTCTTT. It translates to CASSQQAFNTEAFF.

The V call is TRBV29-1, the J call TRBJ1-5; 8 nucleotides match TRBD1. The CDR3 covers 13 residues. Germline CDR1 SQVTM, CDR2 ANQGSEA. V shed 5 bases, J shed 3 bases, and the junction held 3 bases outside the gene matches. The CDR3 protein is CSVTGGPNQPQHF. The CDR3 DNA is TGCAGCGTTACAGGGGGGCCCAATCAGCCCCAGCATTTT.

This chain joins TRBV5-5 and TRBJ2-3; D uncertain. This CDR3 is built from 14 residues. The V end lost 2 bases, the J end lost 4 bases, and 11 bases lay between the germline ends. CDR1 is SGHKS and CDR2 is YYEKEE in the germline V gene (reference sequence). The chain's CDR3 is CASSFRNFADTQYF. CDR3 nucleotides: TGTGCCAGCAGCTTTCGTAATTTCGCAGATACGCAGTATTTT.

The J gene is TRBJ1-2, the V gene TRBV25-1, with TRBD1 matching 7 bases. CDR3 length: 15 residues. The J segment lost 2 bases and the V segment lost 5 bases, leaving 8 bases of the junction unmatched. Germline CDR1 MGHDK, CDR2 SYGVNS. CDR3 sequence (DNA): TGTGCCAGCAGTAGGCCGGGACAGACCAACTATGGCTACACCTTC. Residues: CASSRPGQTNYGYTF.

V gene TRBV2 combines with J gene TRBJ2-2; the D gene is possibly TRBD1 (5 bases). The ends were cut back, 1 base at V and 4 bases at J, with 7 bases in the middle. The CDR3 runs to 14 residues. CDR1 and CDR2 from the germline V gene are SNHLY and FYNNEI. The CDR3 nucleotides are TGTGCCAGCAGTGAAGAAAGGGGCACCGGGGAGCTGTTTTTT. Translating gives CASSEERGTGELFF.

This clone was detected a few times. The chain combines TRBV20-1 with TRBJ2-1; D perhaps matches TRBD2 (6 bases). Germline V CDR1 and CDR2: DFQATT, SNEGSKA (reference sequence). Trimming removed 3 bases from V and 3 bases from J, with 12 bases in between. There are 14 residues in the CDR3. CDR3 sequence (DNA): TGCAGTGCTAGTTTCGCGGGATACTACAATGAGCAGTTCTTC. Translation gives CSASFAGYYNEQFF.